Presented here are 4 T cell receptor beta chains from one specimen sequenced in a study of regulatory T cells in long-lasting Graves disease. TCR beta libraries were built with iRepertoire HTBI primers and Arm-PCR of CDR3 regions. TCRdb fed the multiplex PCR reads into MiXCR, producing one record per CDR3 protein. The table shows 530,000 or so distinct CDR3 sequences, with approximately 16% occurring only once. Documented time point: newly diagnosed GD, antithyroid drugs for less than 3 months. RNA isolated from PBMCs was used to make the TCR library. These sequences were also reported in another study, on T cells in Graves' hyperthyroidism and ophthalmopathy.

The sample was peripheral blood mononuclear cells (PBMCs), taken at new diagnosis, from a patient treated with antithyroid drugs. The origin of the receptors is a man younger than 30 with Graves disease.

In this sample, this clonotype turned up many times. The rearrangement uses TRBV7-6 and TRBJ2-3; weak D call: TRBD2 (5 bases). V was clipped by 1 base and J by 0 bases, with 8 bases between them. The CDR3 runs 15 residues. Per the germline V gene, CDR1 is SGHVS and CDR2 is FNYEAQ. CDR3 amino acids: CASSLVEGSTDTQYF. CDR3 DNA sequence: TGTGCCAGCAGCTTAGTCGAGGGTAGCACAGATACGCAGTATTTT.

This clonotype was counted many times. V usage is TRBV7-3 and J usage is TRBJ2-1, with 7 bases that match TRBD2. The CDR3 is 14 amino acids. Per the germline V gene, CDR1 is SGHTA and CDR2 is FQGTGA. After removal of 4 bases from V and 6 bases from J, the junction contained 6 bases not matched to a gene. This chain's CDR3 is CASSSGLGGNEQFF. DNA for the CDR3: TGTGCCAGCAGCTCAGGACTAGGTGGCAATGAGCAGTTCTTC.

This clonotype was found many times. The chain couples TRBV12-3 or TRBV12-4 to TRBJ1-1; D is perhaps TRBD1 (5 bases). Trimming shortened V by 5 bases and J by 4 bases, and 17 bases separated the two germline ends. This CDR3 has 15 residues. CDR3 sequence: CASSPLPGVLTEAFF. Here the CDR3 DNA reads TGTGCCAGCAGTCCCCTCCCGGGGGTACTCACTGAAGCTTTCTTT.

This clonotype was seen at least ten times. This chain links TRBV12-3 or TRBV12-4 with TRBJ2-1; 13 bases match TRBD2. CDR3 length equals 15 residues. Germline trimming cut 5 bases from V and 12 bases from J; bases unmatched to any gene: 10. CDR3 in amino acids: CASSPGTSGILGQFF. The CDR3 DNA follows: TGTGCCAGCAGTCCGGGGACTAGCGGGATACTAGGGCAGTTCTTC.